This TCR beta chain was sequenced in a study of blood T cell repertoires in COVID-19. Study-wide background: T cells, B-cell-depleted T cells, or PBMCs provided the cDNA or gDNA that served as material.

The method was immunoSEQ multiplex PCR; TCRdb's version includes in-frame clones alone and lacks a portion of them. The table has roughly 390,000 clones, more than 70% seen once. CDR1 and CDR2 from the germline V gene are KGHSH and LQKENI. V dropped 2 bases and J dropped 6; count of bases not matched to a gene: 11. CDR3 length equals 16 residues. The rearrangement uses TRBV18 and TRBJ2-7; TRBD1 aligns across 9 bases. The sequencing input was peripheral blood. This TCR derives from a woman in her 30s with COVID-19, enrolled during active disease. The CDR3 is CASSPKASGTGFEQYF. The CDR3 DNA reads as TGTGCCAGCTCACCAAAAGCCTCCGGGACAGGGTTCGAGCAGTACTTC.